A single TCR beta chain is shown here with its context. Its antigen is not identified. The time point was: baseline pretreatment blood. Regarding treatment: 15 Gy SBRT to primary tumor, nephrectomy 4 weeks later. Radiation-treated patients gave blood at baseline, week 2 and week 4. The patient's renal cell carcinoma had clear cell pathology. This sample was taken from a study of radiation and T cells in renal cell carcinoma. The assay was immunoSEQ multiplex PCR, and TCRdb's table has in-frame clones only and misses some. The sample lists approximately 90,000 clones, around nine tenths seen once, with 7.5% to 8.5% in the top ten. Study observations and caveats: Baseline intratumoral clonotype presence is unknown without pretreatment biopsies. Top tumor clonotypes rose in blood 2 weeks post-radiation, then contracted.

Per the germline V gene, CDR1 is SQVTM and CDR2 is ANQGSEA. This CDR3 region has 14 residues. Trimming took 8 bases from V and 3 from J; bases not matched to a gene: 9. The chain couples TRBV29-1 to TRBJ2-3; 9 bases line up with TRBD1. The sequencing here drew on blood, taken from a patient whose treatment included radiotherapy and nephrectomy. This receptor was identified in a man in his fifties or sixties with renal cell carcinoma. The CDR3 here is CSIRDRDWTDTQYF. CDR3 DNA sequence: TGCAGCATCCGGGACAGGGATTGGACAGATACGCAGTATTTT.